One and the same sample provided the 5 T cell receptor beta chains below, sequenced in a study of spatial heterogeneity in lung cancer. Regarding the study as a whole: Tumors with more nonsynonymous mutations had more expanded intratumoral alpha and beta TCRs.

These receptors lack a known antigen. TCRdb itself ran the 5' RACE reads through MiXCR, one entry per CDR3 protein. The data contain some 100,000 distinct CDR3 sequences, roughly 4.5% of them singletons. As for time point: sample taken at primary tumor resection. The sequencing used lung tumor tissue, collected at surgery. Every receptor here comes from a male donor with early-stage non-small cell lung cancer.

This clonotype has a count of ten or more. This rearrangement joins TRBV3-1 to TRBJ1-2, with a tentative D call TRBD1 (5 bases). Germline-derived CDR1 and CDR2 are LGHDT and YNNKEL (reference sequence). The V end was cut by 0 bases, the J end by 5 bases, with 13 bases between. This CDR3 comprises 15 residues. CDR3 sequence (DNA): TGTGCCAGCAGCCAAGATTTCCCGCCAGGGTATGGCTACACCTTC. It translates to CASSQDFPPGYGYTF.

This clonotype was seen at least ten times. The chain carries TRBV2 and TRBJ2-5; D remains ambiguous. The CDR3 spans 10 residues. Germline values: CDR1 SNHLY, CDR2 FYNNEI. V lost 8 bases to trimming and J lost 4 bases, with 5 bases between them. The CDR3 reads CASRVETQYF. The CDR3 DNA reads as TGTGCCAGCCGAGTAGAGACCCAGTACTTC.

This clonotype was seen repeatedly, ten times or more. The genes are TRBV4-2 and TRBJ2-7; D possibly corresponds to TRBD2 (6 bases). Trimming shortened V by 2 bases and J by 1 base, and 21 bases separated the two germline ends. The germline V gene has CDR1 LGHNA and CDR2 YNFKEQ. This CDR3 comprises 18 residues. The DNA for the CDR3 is TGTGCCAGCAGCCAACAAAGCCTAGCGACCCGCTTTTCCTACGAGCAGTACTTC. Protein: CASSQQSLATRFSYEQYF.

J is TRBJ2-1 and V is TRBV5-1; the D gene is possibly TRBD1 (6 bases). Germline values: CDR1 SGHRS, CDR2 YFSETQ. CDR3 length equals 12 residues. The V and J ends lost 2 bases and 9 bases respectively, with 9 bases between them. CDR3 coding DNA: TGCGCCAGCAGCTTTGGCAGGGGTGAGCAGTTCTTC. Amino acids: CASSFGRGEQFF.

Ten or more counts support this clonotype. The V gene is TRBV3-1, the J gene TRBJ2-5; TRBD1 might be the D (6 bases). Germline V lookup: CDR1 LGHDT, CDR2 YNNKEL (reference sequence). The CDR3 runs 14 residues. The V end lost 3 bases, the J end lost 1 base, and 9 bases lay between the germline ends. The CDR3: CASSQRTVQETQYF. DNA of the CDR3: TGTGCCAGCAGCCAGCGGACAGTCCAAGAGACCCAGTACTTC.